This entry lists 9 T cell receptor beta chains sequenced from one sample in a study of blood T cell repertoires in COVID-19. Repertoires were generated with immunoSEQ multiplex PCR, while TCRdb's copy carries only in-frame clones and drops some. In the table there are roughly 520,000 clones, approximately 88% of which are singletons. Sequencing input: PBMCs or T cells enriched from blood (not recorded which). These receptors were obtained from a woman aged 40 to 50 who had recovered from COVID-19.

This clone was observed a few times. CDR3 sequence (DNA): TGTGCCAGCAGAGGGGCGGGCACAGGGGCGGCCGGGGAGCTGTTTTTT. Protein product: CASRGAGTGAAGELFF. V gene TRBV7-9 combines with J gene TRBJ2-2; TRBD1 matches 7 bases. CDR3 length: 16 residues. Germline trimming cut 6 bases from V and 6 bases from J; bases unmatched to any gene: 13. Germline lookup yields CDR1 SEHNR and CDR2 FQNEAQ (reference sequence).

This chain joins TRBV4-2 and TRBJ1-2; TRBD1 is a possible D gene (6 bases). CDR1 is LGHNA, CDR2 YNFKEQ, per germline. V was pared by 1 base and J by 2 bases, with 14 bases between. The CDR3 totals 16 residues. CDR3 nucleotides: TGTGCCAGCAGCCAAGGGGACGGGCAGGGGAACTATGGCTACACCTTC. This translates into CASSQGDGQGNYGYTF.

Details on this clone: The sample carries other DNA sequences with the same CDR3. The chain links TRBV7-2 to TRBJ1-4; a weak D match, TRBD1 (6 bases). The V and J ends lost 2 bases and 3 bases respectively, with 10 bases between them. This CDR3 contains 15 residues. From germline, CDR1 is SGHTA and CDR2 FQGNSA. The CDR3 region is CASSLQTGPNEKLFF. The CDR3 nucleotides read TGTGCCAGCAGCTTACAGACAGGTCCTAATGAAAAACTGTTTTTT.

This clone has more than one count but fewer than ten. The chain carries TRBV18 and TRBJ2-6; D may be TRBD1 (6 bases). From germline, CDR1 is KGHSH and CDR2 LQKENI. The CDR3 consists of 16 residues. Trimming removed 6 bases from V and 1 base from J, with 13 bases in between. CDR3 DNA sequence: TGTGCCAGCTCCCCTCTGGGACAATCTGGGGCCAACGTCCTGACTTTC. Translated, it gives CASSPLGQSGANVLTF.

The CDR3 spells CASSRDNEQFF. The CDR3 DNA is TGTGCCAGTAGTAGAGACAATGAGCAGTTCTTC. The chain couples TRBV19 to TRBJ2-1; D unclear. V gave up 4 bases and J gave up 5 bases, with 3 bases separating them. Germline CDR1 LNHDA, CDR2 SQIVND (reference sequence). The CDR3 contains 11 residues.

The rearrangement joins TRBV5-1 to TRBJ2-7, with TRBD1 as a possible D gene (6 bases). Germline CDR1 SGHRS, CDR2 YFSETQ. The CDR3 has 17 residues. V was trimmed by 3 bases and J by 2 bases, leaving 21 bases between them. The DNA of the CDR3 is TGCGCCAGCAGCTCAACCCAACAGGGTCAGTGGCCCTACGAGCAGTACTTC. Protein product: CASSSTQQGQWPYEQYF.

The DNA of the CDR3 is TGTGCCAGCAGCCCGGGTGAAAAACTGTTTTTT. This translates into CASSPGEKLFF. J is TRBJ1-4 and V is TRBV5-5, with no clear D. From germline, CDR1 is SGHKS and CDR2 YYEKEE (reference sequence). There are 11 residues in the CDR3. The V end was cut by 4 bases, the J end by 7 bases, with 5 bases between.

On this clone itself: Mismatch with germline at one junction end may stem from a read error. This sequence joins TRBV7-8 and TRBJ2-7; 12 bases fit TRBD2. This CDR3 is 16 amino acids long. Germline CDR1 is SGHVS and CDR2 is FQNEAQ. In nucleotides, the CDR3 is TGTGCCAGCACCTTAAGTCTAGCGGGAGGGTTCTACGAGCAGTACTTC. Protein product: CASTLSLAGGFYEQYF.

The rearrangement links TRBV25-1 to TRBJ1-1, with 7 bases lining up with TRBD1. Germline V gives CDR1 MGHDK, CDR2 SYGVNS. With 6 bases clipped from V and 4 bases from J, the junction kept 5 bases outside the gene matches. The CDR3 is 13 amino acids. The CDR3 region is CASRRQGGTEAFF. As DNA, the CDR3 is TGTGCCAGCAGAAGACAGGGAGGCACTGAAGCTTTCTTT.